This T cell receptor beta chain was obtained from a study of CD8 T cells in Susac syndrome. V was clipped by 3 bases and J by 0 bases; unmatched bases: 11. The V gene's germline CDR1 is SEHNR and CDR2 FQNEAQ (reference sequence). The CDR3 contains 17 residues. Blood CD8+ and CD4+ T cells underwent high-throughput TCR beta sequencing. Negative isolation was applied to CD8+ and CD4+ T cells, and FACS enrichment was applied to TEMRA cells. Random hexamers were used to reverse transcribe the RNA input (roughly 0.5 to 1 ug). By means of immunoSEQ multiplex PCR, TCR beta CDR3 spanning 54 Vbeta and 13 Jbeta underwent amplification. MiXCR, applied by TCRdb to the immunoSEQ multiplex PCR reads, yields one record per CDR3 protein. The sample has 200,000 to 300,000 distinct CDR3 sequences; roughly 95% are singletons. This clonotype has a single count.

The V gene is TRBV7-9, the J gene TRBJ2-7, with 7 bases matching TRBD1. Sequencing was performed on CD4+ T cells from PBMCs. The TCR sequence derives from a human donor with multiple sclerosis. CDR3 region: CASSLWGTGTASYEQYF. DNA of the CDR3: TGTGCCAGCAGCTTGTGGGGAACCGGGACAGCCTCCTACGAGCAGTACTTC.